The clone carrying this TCR beta chain has a single count. Produced via immunoSEQ multiplex PCR; TCRdb's table is partial and in-frame only. Of over 200,000 clones listed, 65% to 85% are singletons. This entry belongs to a study of blood T cell repertoires in COVID-19. The CDR3 length is 18 residues. Losses at the gene ends were 3 bases for V and 0 bases for J; bases not matched to a gene: 11. Germline V gives CDR1 SQVTM, CDR2 ANQGSEA. The receptor comes from a woman in her 40s who had recovered from COVID-19. V usage is TRBV29-1 and J usage is TRBJ2-1, with 10 positions matching TRBD2. Sequences were obtained from PBMCs or T cells enriched from blood (not recorded which). CDR3 sequence reads: CSVDGLTSGQSSYNEQFF. CDR3 nucleotides: TGCAGCGTTGATGGGTTGACTAGCGGGCAAAGCTCCTACAATGAGCAGTTCTTC.